This section outlines one T cell receptor beta chain sequence together with its context. Its specific antigen is unknown. Within one base of it there is no much larger clone, and no base qualities were kept. CDR1 and CDR2, looked up from the germline V gene, are MGHRA and YSYEKL. V was cut back by 3 bases and J by 7 bases, leaving a gap of 13 bases between them. The CDR3 runs 14 residues from the cysteine to the phenylalanine. Of the read, only the CDR3 DNA is kept; its 42 bases are in frame from base 1. Receptor libraries were prepared by 5' RACE. Sequencing relied on an Illumina HiSeq 2000. A universal primer binding site was added through template switching, and the final cDNA carried a unique molecular identifier so that TCR cDNA molecules could be counted accurately. Specific primers in the conserved constant-segment region were used to synthesize first-strand cDNA for the TCR alpha and beta chains. Each cDNA library was double barcoded, with a SMART-Mk sample barcode plus Illumina barcodes, to control for contamination. TruSeq adapter sequences and Illumina sample barcodes were added in two successive PCR steps. The TCR alpha and beta cDNA libraries were sequenced on the Illumina HiSeq platform using custom primers. The study's own analysis went as follows. MiGEC was used to process raw reads and extract unique molecular identifiers, and MiXCR was used to find CDR3 positions. Recombination models were inferred per individual with the repgenHMM and IGoR tools using an EM algorithm. Shared clonotype analysis was performed with the tcR package in R, normalizing sharing by the product of cloneset sizes. To study raw recombination without the effects of thymic and clonal selection, out-of-frame nonproductive sequences were analyzed. TCRdb took the public reads, trimmed them with fastp at Q25, ran MiXCR for clone calling and kept in-frame beta chains. CDR3 protein duplicates are merged, each entry listing the most common genes and DNA. The V and J calls reflect TCRdb's pipeline rather than the authors' work. Within this sample are 1.5 million or so distinct CDR3 sequences, with under 35% of them counted one time only. 0.27% of the sample is taken by the ten largest.

This entry comes from a study of identical twins (dated by TCRdb to the mid-2010s). General notes on the study: TCR alpha and beta repertoires from monozygotic twins, unrelated adults of various ages and cord blood were deep-sequenced to test whether fetal clonotypes persist. To rule out contamination, replicate twin experiments were performed at different times with different library preparation protocols. Findings and caveats that apply to the study as a whole: Abundant cord blood beta clonotypes carried fewer insertions; young adult naive repertoires showed a weaker similar trend, while memory repertoires showed none. Zero-insertion analyses could be partly confounded by invariant T cells such as MAIT and iNKT, although diverse VJ usage argued against such confounding for most clonotypes. The excess sharing between twins in beta out-of-frame sequences was weaker because fewer shared sequences reduced the signal-to-noise ratio. Conclusions relied on cross-sectional statistical analysis, since the same donors could not be followed over many years. Compared with coincidental sharing between unrelated individuals, out-of-frame TCR alpha sequences shared between twins had an excess of sequences with low generation probability. In monozygotic twins, out-of-frame TCR alpha sharing was systematically underestimated by recombination models, although the models agreed with sharing between unrelated individuals.

Every donor was a healthy Caucasian. The chain is made from TRBV4-1 and TRBJ2-1; the D region possibly corresponds to TRBD2 (6 bases align). The origin of this receptor is a newborn girl in good health. Specimen: cord blood. CDR3 loop: CASSQVVAENEQFF. The DNA reads TGCGCCAGCAGCCAGGTCGTAGCGGAAAATGAGCAGTTCTTC.